Listed below are T cell receptor beta chains from one sample, sequenced in a study of blood T cell repertoires in COVID-19. The assay was immunoSEQ multiplex PCR, and TCRdb's table has in-frame clones only and misses some. There are around 80,000 clones in the sample; around 86% occur only once, and about 7.8% lies in the top ten. Sequencing was done on a sample of peripheral blood. These receptors all come from a man of 80 years or more with active or convalescent COVID-19. CDR3s include the opening cysteine and the closing phenylalanine or tryptophan. The D gene is left open where the match is weak. Size values are once, few and many counts, or a class for expanded clones, and some rows have none.

abundance	d_gene	v_gene	j_gene	CDR3nt	CDR3aa
.	TRBD1	TRBV5-1	TRBJ1-2	TGCGCCAGCAGCTTGAGGGGACAGGATGTTCCACGGGGGGGCTACACCTTC	CASSLRGQDVPRGGYTF
.	TRBD1	TRBV5-1	TRBJ1-1	TGCGCCAGCAGCGAGAACCTAGGACAGGGAAACACTGAAGCTTTCTTT	CASSENLGQGNTEAFF
.	.	TRBV5-6	TRBJ1-1	TGTGCCAGCAGCTTGGCGGGGATTCGGGACACTGAAGCTTTCTTT	CASSLAGIRDTEAFF
.	TRBD1	TRBV2	TRBJ1-3	TGTGCCAGCAGTGGCCGGGACAGGGGAAACACCATATATTTT	CASSGRDRGNTIYF
.	TRBD1	TRBV3-1/TRBV3-2	TRBJ1-5	TGTGCCAGCAGCCCCGGACAGGGCTATAGCAATCAGCCCCAGCATTTT	CASSPGQGYSNQPQHF
.	.	TRBV6-5	TRBJ1-4	TGTGCCAGCAGTTACCCGACCGGGTTGCTTGGTGAAAAACTGTTTTTT	CASSYPTGLLGEKLFF
.	.	TRBV7-9	TRBJ2-1	TGTGCCAGCAGCTTAGCTCTGGACAGAACCTACAATGAGCAGTTCTTC	CASSLALDRTYNEQFF
.	.	TRBV7-8	TRBJ1-4	TGTGCCAGCAGCGGCAGGGGACCCACTAATGAAAAACTGTTTTTT	CASSGRGPTNEKLFF
.	TRBD2	TRBV6-1	TRBJ2-1	TGTGCCAGCAGTGATGGTGCGGGGGGGCCTCCCGATGAGCAGTTCTTC	CASSDGAGGPPDEQFF
.	TRBD1	TRBV6-1	TRBJ1-2	TGTGCCATCGGAGCACAGGGGCACTATGGCTACACCTTC	CAIGAQGHYGYTF
once	TRBD1	TRBV6-6	TRBJ2-2	TGTGCCAGCAGCCGATATACAGGGGACACCGGGGAGCTGTTTTTT	CASSRYTGDTGELFF
.	.	TRBV28	TRBJ1-2	TGTGCCAGCAGTACCGGGGGGGGGCCTCACTACTATGGCTACACCTTC	CASSTGGGPHYYGYTF
.	.	TRBV9	TRBJ2-2	TGTGCCAGCACCTGGCAGGCCGATCTAAACACCGGGGAGCTGTTTTTT	CASTWQADLNTGELFF
.	.	TRBV5-6	TRBJ1-2	TGTGCCAGCAGCTTGTTGAGCAGCGACTATGGCTACACCTTC	CASSLLSSDYGYTF
.	.	TRBV7-2	TRBJ1-1	TGTGCCAGCAGCTTAGACCAGGTCCCAACTCGGGAAGCTTTCTTT	CASSLDQVPTREAFF
.	.	TRBV7-6	TRBJ1-3	TGTGCCAGCAGCTTAGCCCACAACTCTGGAAACACCATATATTTT	CASSLAHNSGNTIYF
.	.	TRBV5-1	TRBJ2-2	TGCGCCAGCAGCTTGGCCGTGCAGGTGGGCACCGGGGAGCTGTTTTTT	CASSLAVQVGTGELFF
once	.	TRBV2	TRBJ2-1	TGTGCCAGCGGGGGGATTTACTATTCCAATGAGCAGTTCTTC	CASGGIYYSNEQFF
.	TRBD2	TRBV18	TRBJ2-1	TGTGCCAGCTCACCACCCGGGGGCGGGAGGATTGAGCAGTTCTTC	CASSPPGGGRIEQFF
once	TRBD2	TRBV5-1	TRBJ2-1	TGCGCCAGCAGCCAGGCCCGACTAGCGGGCCTCAGCTCCTACAATGAGCAGTTCTTC	CASSQARLAGLSSYNEQFF
.	.	TRBV25-1	TRBJ2-3	TGTGCCAGCAGCCACGGAGATACGCAGTATTTT	CASSHGDTQYF
.	TRBD2	TRBV19	TRBJ2-5	TGTGCCAGTAGGGGACTAGATCAAGAGACCCAGTACTTC	CASRGLDQETQYF
.	.	TRBV18	TRBJ2-5	TGTGCCAGCTCACCGGAGAGAGAGACCCAGTACTTC	CASSPERETQYF
.	TRBD1	TRBV5-1	TRBJ1-2	TGCGCCAGCAGCTTGGACAGGGGTTCCTATGGCTACACCTTC	CASSLDRGSYGYTF
.	TRBD1	TRBV3-1/TRBV3-2	TRBJ1-2	TGTGCCAGCAACCTAAGACAGGGGCAAAACTATGGCTACACCTTC	CASNLRQGQNYGYTF
.	.	TRBV4-1	TRBJ2-1	TGCGCCAGCAGCCAAGATATAGCGAAGGATGAGCAGTTCTTC	CASSQDIAKDEQFF
few	TRBD1	TRBV4-1	TRBJ1-4	TGCGCCAGCAGCCAAGATTTCCGATCCTTTGGGGACAGTGAAAAACTGTTTTTT	CASSQDFRSFGDSEKLFF
.	TRBD2	TRBV4-1	TRBJ2-1	TGCGCCAGCAGCCAAGACGGCCCGGCGACTAGCGGGGACCATGAGCAGTTCTTC	CASSQDGPATSGDHEQFF
.	TRBD1	TRBV7-9	TRBJ2-5	TGTGCCAGCAGCGCGCGGGACAGGATCCAAGAGACCCAGTACTTC	CASSARDRIQETQYF
few	TRBD1	TRBV3-1/TRBV3-2	TRBJ1-2	TGTGCCAGCAGCCAGGGACAGGGAAACTATGGCTACACCTTC	CASSQGQGNYGYTF
.	.	TRBV6-1	TRBJ1-6	TGTGCCAGCAGTGAACAACGGACGGGGAATTCACCCCTCCACTTT	CASSEQRTGNSPLHF
once	TRBD2	TRBV10-1	TRBJ2-1	TGCGCCAGCAGTGGAAGGACTAGCGGGAGCGATGAGCAGTTCTTC	CASSGRTSGSDEQFF
.	.	TRBV7-9	TRBJ1-2	TGTGCCAGCAGCTTTCTGGCAGATGGCTACACCTTC	CASSFLADGYTF